The 24 T cell receptor beta chains listed next were all sequenced from one sample in a study of blood T cell repertoires in COVID-19. TCRdb keeps only in-frame clones here, not all; method: immunoSEQ multiplex PCR. The sample holds fewer than 40,000 clones, 75% to 85% seen once. The sample was peripheral blood. These receptors were obtained from a man aged 65 to 85 with acute or convalescent COVID-19.

The chain recombines TRBV11-1 with TRBJ1-5, with TRBD1 matching 7 bases. After removal of 4 bases from V and 6 bases from J, the junction contained 3 bases not matched to a gene. The CDR3 runs to 13 residues. CDR1 SGHAT and CDR2 FQDESV come from the germline V gene (reference sequence). CDR3 in amino acids: CASSSQGGQPQHF. The CDR3 nucleotides are TGTGCCAGCAGCTCGCAGGGGGGTCAGCCCCAGCATTTT.

This chain uses TRBV6-5 with TRBJ2-7; 10 bases align to TRBD2. The germline V gene has CDR1 MNHEY and CDR2 SVGAGI. V lost 6 bases, J lost 2 bases, and 4 bases stayed unmatched. CDR3 length: 14 amino acids. CDR3 region: CASSRTSGTYEQYF. DNA for the CDR3: TGTGCCAGCAGCCGTACTAGCGGGACCTACGAGCAGTACTTC.

Details on this clone: Compared with germline, one end of the junction differs, possibly owing to a read error. This rearrangement joins TRBV5-1 to TRBJ1-2; TRBD1 is a possible D gene (6 bases). The CDR3 has 14 residues. Germline values: CDR1 SGHRS, CDR2 YFSETQ. The CDR3 is CASSLGQAEWGYTF. Written as DNA, the CDR3 is TGCGCCAGCAGTTTGGGACAAGCGGAGTGGGGCTACACCTTC.

The V and J genes are TRBV7-3 and TRBJ2-1; 9 bases are shared with TRBD1. CDR3 size: 17 residues. Germline CDR1 is SGHTA and CDR2 is FQGTGA. V lost 1 base to trimming and J lost 4 bases; unmatched junction nucleotides: 8. DNA of the CDR3: TGTGCCAGCAGCTTAAGCCCGGGACAGGGAAGTTACAATGAGCAGTTCTTC. This encodes CASSLSPGQGSYNEQFF.

The chain has TRBV18 and TRBJ2-7; TRBD2 is a possible D gene (5 bases). This CDR3 region has 13 residues. The germline V gene has CDR1 KGHSH and CDR2 LQKENI. Trimming took off 3 bases at V and 3 bases at J, with 9 bases between the two ends. In nucleotides, the CDR3 is TGTGCCAGCTCACCCGGGGAAGGCTACGAGCAGTACTTC. Protein: CASSPGEGYEQYF. Using reference TRBV18 and TRBJ2-7 for the parts outside the CDR3, the full variable domain is NAGVMQNPRHLVRRRGQEARLRCSPMKGHSHVYWYRQLPEEGLKFMVYLQKENIIDESGMPKERFSAEFPKEGPSILRIQQVVRGDSAAYFCASSPGEGYEQYFGPGTRLTVT.

This chain uses TRBV9 with TRBJ2-2; 13 bases fit TRBD2. The CDR3 has 16 amino acids. The V gene's germline CDR1 is SGDLS and CDR2 YYNGEE. J lost 8 bases, V lost 4 bases, and 8 bases had no gene match. The CDR3 sequence is CASSLSRGLAGGELFF. The CDR3 region has the DNA TGTGCCAGCAGCTTAAGTAGGGGACTAGCGGGAGGGGAGCTGTTTTTT.

The V gene is TRBV7-9, the J gene TRBJ2-1, with TRBD2 matching 11 bases. Germline CDR1 and CDR2: SEHNR and FQNEAQ (reference sequence). V shed 5 bases, J shed 5 bases, and the junction held 5 bases outside the gene matches. This CDR3 has 15 residues. Here the CDR3 reads CASSMGLAVNNEQFF. CDR3 in DNA: TGTGCCAGCAGCATGGGACTAGCGGTCAACAATGAGCAGTTCTTC.

The chain is built from TRBV3-1 (or the pseudogene TRBV3-2) and TRBJ1-5; possibly TRBD1 for D (5 bases). Germline V gene data show CDR1 as LGHDT and CDR2 as YNNKEL (reference sequence). Trimming left V 1 base short and J 7 bases short, with 14 bases between. The CDR3 length is 15 residues. The CDR3 region has the DNA TGTGCCAGCAGCCAAGGAGCAGGGATTCTACAGCCCCAGCATTTT. It yields the protein CASSQGAGILQPQHF.

This clone was seen a handful of times. V usage is TRBV6-6 and J usage is TRBJ2-5; no definite D call. V gave up 5 bases and J gave up 3 bases, with 13 bases separating them. Germline V gene lookup returns CDR1 MNHNY and CDR2 SVGAGI (reference sequence). CDR3 length: 14 amino acids. This CDR3 is CASSLTTIKETQYF. The CDR3 DNA reads TGTGCCAGCAGTCTTACGACAATAAAAGAGACCCAGTACTTC.

The genes are TRBV5-8 and TRBJ2-1, with 12 bases that match TRBD2. CDR3 length: 16 amino acids. The ends lost 4 bases at V and 3 bases at J; junction bases unmatched: 5. Per germline, CDR1 SGHTS and CDR2 YDEGEE. CDR3 nucleotide sequence: TGTGCCAGCAGCAGGACTAGCGGGACCTTCTACAATGAGCAGTTCTTC. Protein: CASSRTSGTFYNEQFF.

CDR3 sequence: CASSHSGGEGEQYF. CDR3 nucleotides: TGTGCCAGCAGCCACTCAGGGGGAGAGGGCGAGCAGTACTTC. The gene calls are TRBV3-1 (or the pseudogene TRBV3-2) and TRBJ2-7; 7 bases match TRBD1. With V trimmed by 3 bases and J by 6 bases, 8 bases remained unmatched. The CDR3 has 14 amino acids. CDR1 and CDR2 (germline): LGHDT, YNNKEL (reference sequence).

CDR3 amino acids: CASSLVAGKGYEQYF. The CDR3 nucleotides read TGTGCCAGCAGCTTAGTAGCAGGGAAGGGCTACGAGCAGTACTTC. This rearrangement joins TRBV11-2 to TRBJ2-7; D is possibly TRBD1 (5 bases). Deletions cut 1 base from V and 3 bases from J, with 13 bases between. The CDR3 covers 15 residues. Germline CDR1 is SGHAT and CDR2 is FQNNGV. The full variable domain, rest sourced from reference TRBV11-2 and TRBJ2-7, is EAGVAQSPRYKIIEKRQSVAFWCNPISGHATLYWYQQILGQGPKLLIQFQNNGVVDDSQLPKDRFSAERLKGVDSTLKIQPAKLEDSAVYLCASSLVAGKGYEQYFGPGTRLTVT.

The chain couples TRBV10-2 to TRBJ2-3; possible D gene TRBD2, 6 bases. Germline-derived CDR1 and CDR2 are WSHSY and SAAADI. This CDR3 region has 13 residues. Trimming removed 8 bases from V and 4 bases from J, with 13 bases in between. CDR3 in amino acids: CASGGIAADTQYF. CDR3 coding DNA: TGCGCCAGCGGGGGGATAGCGGCAGATACGCAGTATTTT.

V gene TRBV28 combines with J gene TRBJ2-7; tentative D call: TRBD2 (6 bases). This CDR3 has 11 amino acids. Germline values: CDR1 MDHEN, CDR2 SYDVKM. Trimming pared 6 bases from V and 6 bases from J, leaving 9 bases between. In nucleotides, the CDR3 is TGTGCCAGCAGAGCCGGGGGCGAGCAGTACTTC. Translating gives CASRAGGEQYF.

The rearrangement links TRBV19 to TRBJ2-7; a possible D gene is TRBD1 (6 bases). The CDR3 sequence is 13 residues long. The germline gives CDR1 LNHDA, CDR2 SQIVND (reference sequence). Trimming cost V 4 bases and J 1 base, with 8 bases left between them. The CDR3 bases are TGTGCCAGTAGTAGACAGGCGTCCTACGAGCAGTACTTC. This sequence encodes CASSRQASYEQYF.

The table lists this clone with a few counts. The gene calls are TRBV23-1 and TRBJ2-1; TRBD2 agrees at 7 bases. TRBV23-1 is reported as an ORF; its role is uncertain. With V trimmed by 6 bases and J by 3 bases, 5 bases remained unmatched. This CDR3 region has 14 residues. The CDR3 reads CASRLRDYYNEQFF. The DNA for the CDR3 is TGCGCCAGCAGGCTCCGGGACTACTACAATGAGCAGTTCTTC.

Only one count was recorded for this clone. This chain connects TRBV5-6 to TRBJ1-1; 10 bases map to TRBD1. The CDR3 extends over 17 amino acids. The trim removed 1 base at V and 5 bases at J, leaving 11 bases unmatched. Germline V gives CDR1 SGHDT, CDR2 YYEEEE. The CDR3 sequence: CASSLIPGQGSRTEAFF. For the CDR3, the DNA is TGTGCCAGCAGCTTGATCCCGGGACAGGGGTCGAGGACTGAAGCTTTCTTT.

This rearrangement joins TRBV6-6 to TRBJ1-6; no clear D. Trimming cost V 0 bases and J 7 bases, with 7 bases left between them. This CDR3 comprises 14 residues. The germline V gene has CDR1 MNHNY and CDR2 SVGAGI (reference sequence). CDR3 region: CASSYSELNSPLHF. The DNA for the CDR3 is TGTGCCAGCAGTTACTCGGAGTTGAATTCACCCCTCCACTTT.

This clone was detected once. The genes are TRBV29-1 and TRBJ2-5; 10 bases map to TRBD1. The CDR3 contains 16 residues. From germline, CDR1 is SQVTM and CDR2 ANQGSEA. The V segment lost 6 bases and the J segment 5 bases; nucleotides outside the gene matches: 15. The DNA for the CDR3 is TGCAGCGTCCAATTTGGAGGGACAGGGGATTGGGAGACCCAGTACTTC. Encoded protein: CSVQFGGTGDWETQYF.

The chain is built from TRBV6-5 and TRBJ1-5; a weak D match, TRBD1 (5 bases). Germline V gene data show CDR1 as MNHEY and CDR2 as SVGAGI. This CDR3 is 16 amino acids long. V lost 0 bases and J lost 1, with 10 bases in between. CDR3 nucleotides: TGTGCCAGCAGTTACTCGGGGCACGCGAGCAATCAGCCCCAGCATTTT. Encoded protein: CASSYSGHASNQPQHF.

The chain links TRBV6-5 to TRBJ2-7, with no clear D. V lost 7 bases and J 6 bases, leaving 10 bases between the germline ends. The germline V gene encodes CDR1 MNHEY and CDR2 SVGAGI. This CDR3 is 11 amino acids long. The CDR3 DNA reads as TGTGCCAGCACCCGCGAACGCGAGCAGTACTTC. Translation: CASTREREQYF.

This clone was seen only once. The rearrangement uses TRBV11-3 and TRBJ2-1; 7 bases match TRBD1. Unmatched junction bases numbered 9, after V lost 7 bases and J lost 9 bases. This CDR3 is 13 amino acids long. Germline V gene lookup returns CDR1 SGHNT and CDR2 YENEEA. The CDR3 is CASTERPGGEQFF. The DNA of the CDR3 is TGTGCCAGCACCGAGCGGCCAGGGGGTGAGCAGTTCTTC.

This clone has just a few counts. The chain joins TRBV6-5 to TRBJ2-5, with 11 positions matching TRBD2. The CDR3 contains 15 residues. Per the germline V gene, CDR1 is MNHEY and CDR2 is SVGAGI. J lost 0 bases, V lost 6 bases, and 3 bases had no gene match. In DNA, the CDR3 is TGTGCCAGCAGGGTAGCGGGGGGGTACCAAGAGACCCAGTACTTC. This encodes CASRVAGGYQETQYF.

The CDR3 bases are TGTGCCAGCAGTTTAACAGGGCGAGATGGCTACACCTTC. Residues: CASSLTGRDGYTF. V is TRBV28 and J is TRBJ1-2; TRBD1 might be the D (6 bases). The CDR3 covers 13 residues. Per germline, CDR1 MDHEN and CDR2 SYDVKM. The V end lost 2 bases, the J end lost 6 bases, and 10 bases lay between the germline ends.